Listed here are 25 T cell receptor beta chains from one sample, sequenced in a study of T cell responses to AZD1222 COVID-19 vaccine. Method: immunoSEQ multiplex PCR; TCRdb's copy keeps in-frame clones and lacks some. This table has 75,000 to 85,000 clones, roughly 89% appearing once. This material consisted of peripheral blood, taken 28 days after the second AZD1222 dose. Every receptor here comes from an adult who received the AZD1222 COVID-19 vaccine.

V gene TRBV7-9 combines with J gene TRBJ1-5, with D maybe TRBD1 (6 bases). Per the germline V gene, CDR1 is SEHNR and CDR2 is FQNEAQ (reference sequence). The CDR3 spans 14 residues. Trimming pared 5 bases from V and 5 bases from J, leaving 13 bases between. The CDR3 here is CASSARTEDQPQHF. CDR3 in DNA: TGTGCCAGCAGCGCCCGGACAGAAGATCAGCCCCAGCATTTT.

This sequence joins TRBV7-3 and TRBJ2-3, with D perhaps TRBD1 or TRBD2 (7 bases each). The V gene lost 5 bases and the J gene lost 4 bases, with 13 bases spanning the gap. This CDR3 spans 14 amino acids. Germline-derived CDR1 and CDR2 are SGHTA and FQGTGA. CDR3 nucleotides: TGTGCCAGCAGCCCCCAGGGGGGGCCAGATACGCAGTATTTT. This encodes CASSPQGGPDTQYF.

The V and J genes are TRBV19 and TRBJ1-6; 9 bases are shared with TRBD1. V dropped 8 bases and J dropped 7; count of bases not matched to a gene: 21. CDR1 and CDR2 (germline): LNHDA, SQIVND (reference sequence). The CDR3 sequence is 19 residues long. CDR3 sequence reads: CASSGGTGYASGPNSPLHF. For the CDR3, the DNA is TGTGCCAGTTCGGGCGGGACAGGGTATGCGTCCGGACCCAATTCACCCCTCCACTTT.

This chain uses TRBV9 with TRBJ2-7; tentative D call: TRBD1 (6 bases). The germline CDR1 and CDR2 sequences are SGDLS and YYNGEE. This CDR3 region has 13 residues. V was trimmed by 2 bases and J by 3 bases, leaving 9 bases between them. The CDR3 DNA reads TGTGCCAGCAGCGTTTCAGGGGACTACGAGCAGTACTTC. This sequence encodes CASSVSGDYEQYF.

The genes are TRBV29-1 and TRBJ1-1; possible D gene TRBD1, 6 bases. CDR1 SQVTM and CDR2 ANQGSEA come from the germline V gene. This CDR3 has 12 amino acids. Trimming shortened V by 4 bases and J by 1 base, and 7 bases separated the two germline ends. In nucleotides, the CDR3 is TGCAGCGTTGTGGACAGGAACACTGAAGCTTTCTTT. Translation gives CSVVDRNTEAFF.

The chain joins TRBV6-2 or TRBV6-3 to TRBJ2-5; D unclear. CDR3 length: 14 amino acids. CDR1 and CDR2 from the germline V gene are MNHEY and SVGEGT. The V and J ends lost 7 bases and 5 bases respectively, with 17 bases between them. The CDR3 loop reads CASIPGGAQETQYF. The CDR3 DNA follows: TGTGCCAGCATCCCGGGCGGAGCTCAGGAGACCCAGTACTTC.

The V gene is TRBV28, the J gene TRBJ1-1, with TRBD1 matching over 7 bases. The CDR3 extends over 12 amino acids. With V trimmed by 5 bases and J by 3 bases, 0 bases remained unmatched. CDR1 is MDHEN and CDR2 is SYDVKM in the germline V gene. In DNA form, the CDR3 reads TGTGCCAGCAGTACAGGGGACACTGAAGCTTTCTTT. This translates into CASSTGDTEAFF.

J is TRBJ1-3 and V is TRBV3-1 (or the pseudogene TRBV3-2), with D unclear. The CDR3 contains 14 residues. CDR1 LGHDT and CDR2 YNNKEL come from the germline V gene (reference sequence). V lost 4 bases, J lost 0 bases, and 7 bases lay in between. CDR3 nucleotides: TGTGCCAGCAGCCCCTATGCCTCTGGAAACACCATATATTTT. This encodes CASSPYASGNTIYF.

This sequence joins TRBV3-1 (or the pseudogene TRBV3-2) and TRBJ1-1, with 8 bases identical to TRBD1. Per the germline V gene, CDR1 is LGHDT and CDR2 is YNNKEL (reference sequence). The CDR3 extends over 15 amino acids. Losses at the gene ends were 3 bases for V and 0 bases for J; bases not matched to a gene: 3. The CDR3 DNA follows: TGTGCCAGCAGCCACGGGACAGGTATGAACACTGAAGCTTTCTTT. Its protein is CASSHGTGMNTEAFF.

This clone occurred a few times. The CDR3 reads CSVEYWASPQETQYF. The DNA for the CDR3 is TGCAGCGTTGAGTACTGGGCTAGCCCGCAAGAGACCCAGTACTTC. The chain is built from TRBV29-1 and TRBJ2-5, with D perhaps matching TRBD2 (5 bases). V dropped 3 bases and J dropped 2 bases, with 16 bases sitting between them. Per germline, CDR1 SQVTM and CDR2 ANQGSEA. The CDR3 is 15 amino acids.

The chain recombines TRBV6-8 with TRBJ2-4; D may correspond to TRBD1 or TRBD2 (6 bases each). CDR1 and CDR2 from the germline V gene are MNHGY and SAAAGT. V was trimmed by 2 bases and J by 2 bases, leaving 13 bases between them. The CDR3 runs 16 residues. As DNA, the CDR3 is TGTGCCAGCAGTTACGGGGGGCAACAATCCAAAAACATTCAGTACTTC. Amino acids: CASSYGGQQSKNIQYF.

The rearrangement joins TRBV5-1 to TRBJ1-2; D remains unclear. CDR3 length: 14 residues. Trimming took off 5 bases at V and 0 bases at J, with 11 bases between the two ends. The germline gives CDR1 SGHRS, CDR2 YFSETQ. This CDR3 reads CASSYSTANYGYTF. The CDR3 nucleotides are TGCGCCAGCAGTTACTCGACTGCTAACTATGGCTACACCTTC.

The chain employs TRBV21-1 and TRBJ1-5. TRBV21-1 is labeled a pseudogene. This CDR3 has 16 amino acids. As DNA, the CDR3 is TGTGCCAGCAACCATGACCGAGTTTATAGCAATCAGCCCCAGCATTTT. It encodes CASNHDRVYSNQPQHF.

CDR3: CASSIRVAEAKNIQYF. The CDR3 DNA reads as TGTGCCAGCAGCATCAGGGTGGCGGAAGCCAAAAACATTCAGTACTTC. V is TRBV7-3 and J is TRBJ2-4, with a weak D call TRBD1 (5 bases). Trimming removed 5 bases at V and 0 bases at J, with 14 bases between. This CDR3 is built from 16 residues. The V gene's germline CDR1 is SGHTA and CDR2 FQGTGA.

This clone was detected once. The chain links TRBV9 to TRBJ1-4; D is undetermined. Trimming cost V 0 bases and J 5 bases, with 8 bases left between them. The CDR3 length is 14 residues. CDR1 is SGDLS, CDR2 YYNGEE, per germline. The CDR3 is CASSVAATNEKLFF. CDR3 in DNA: TGTGCCAGCAGCGTAGCTGCTACCAATGAAAAACTGTTTTTT.

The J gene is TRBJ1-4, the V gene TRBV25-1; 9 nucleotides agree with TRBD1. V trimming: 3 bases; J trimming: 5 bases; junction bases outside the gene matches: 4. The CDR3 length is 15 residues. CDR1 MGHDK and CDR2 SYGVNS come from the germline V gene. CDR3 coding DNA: TGTGCCAGCAGTGACCCCGGGACAGGGAATGAAAAACTGTTTTTT. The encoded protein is CASSDPGTGNEKLFF.

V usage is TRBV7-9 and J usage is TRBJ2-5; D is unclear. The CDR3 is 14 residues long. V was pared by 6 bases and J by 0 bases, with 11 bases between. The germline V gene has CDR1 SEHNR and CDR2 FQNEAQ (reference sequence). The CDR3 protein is CASRPDMYQETQYF. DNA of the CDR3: TGTGCCAGCAGGCCGGATATGTACCAAGAGACCCAGTACTTC.

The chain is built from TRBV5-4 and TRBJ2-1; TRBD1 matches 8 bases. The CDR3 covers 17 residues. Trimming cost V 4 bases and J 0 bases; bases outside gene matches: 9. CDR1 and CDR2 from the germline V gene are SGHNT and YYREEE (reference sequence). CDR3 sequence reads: CASSGDRGRHSYNEQFF. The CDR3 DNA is TGTGCCAGCAGCGGCGACAGGGGCCGACACTCCTACAATGAGCAGTTCTTC.

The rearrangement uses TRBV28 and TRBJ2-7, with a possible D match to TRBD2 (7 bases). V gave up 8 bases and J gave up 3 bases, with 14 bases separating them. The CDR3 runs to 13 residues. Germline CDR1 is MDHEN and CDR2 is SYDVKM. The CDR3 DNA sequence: TGTGCCAGCGGGGGAGGGGGGAGCTACGAGCAGTACTTC. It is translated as CASGGGGSYEQYF.

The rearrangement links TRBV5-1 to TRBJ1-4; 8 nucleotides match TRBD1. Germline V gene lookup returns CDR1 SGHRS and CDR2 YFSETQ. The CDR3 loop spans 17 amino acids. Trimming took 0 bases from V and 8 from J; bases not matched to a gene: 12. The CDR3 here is CASSLAPQGAGGEKLFF. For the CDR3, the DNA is TGCGCCAGCAGCTTGGCTCCGCAGGGGGCAGGTGGCGAAAAACTGTTTTTT.

As DNA, the CDR3 is TGTGCCAGCAGCTTGTCTCAAGAGACCCAGTACTTC. Its translation is CASSLSQETQYF. This sequence joins TRBV5-4 and TRBJ2-5; D remains unclear. This CDR3 comprises 12 residues. Germline CDR1 SGHNT, CDR2 YYREEE (reference sequence). The V end was cut by 1 base, the J end by 2 bases, with 3 bases between. The complete variable domain, with remaining parts taken from reference TRBV5-4 and TRBJ2-5, reads ETGVTQSPTHLIKTRGQQVTLRCSSQSGHNTVSWYQQALGQGPQFIFQYYREEENGRGNFPPRFSGLQFPNYSSELNVNALELDDSALYLCASSLSQETQYFGPGTRLLVL.

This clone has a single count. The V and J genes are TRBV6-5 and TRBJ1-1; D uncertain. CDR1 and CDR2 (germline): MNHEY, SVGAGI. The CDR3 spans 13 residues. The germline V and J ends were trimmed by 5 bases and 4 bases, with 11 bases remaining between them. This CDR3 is CASSRKGGTEAFF. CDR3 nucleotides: TGTGCCAGCAGTCGCAAGGGAGGCACTGAAGCTTTCTTT.

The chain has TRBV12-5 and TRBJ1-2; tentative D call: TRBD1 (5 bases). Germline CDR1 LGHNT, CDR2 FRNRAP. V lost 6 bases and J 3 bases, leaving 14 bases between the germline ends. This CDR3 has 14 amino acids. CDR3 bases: TGTGCTAGTGGGGGGGGAACAGCTTACTATGGCTACACCTTC. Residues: CASGGGTAYYGYTF. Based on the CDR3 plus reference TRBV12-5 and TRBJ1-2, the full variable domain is DARVTQTPRHKVTEMGQEVTMRCQPILGHNTVFWYRQTMMQGLELLAYFRNRAPLDDSGMPKDRFSAEMPDATLATLKIQPSEPRDSAVYFCASGGGTAYYGYTFGSGTRLTVV.

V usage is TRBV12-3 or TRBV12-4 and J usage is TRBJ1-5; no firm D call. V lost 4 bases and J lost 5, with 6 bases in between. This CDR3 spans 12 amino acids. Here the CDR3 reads CASSYQDQPQHF. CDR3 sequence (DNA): TGTGCCAGCAGTTATCAGGATCAGCCCCAGCATTTT.

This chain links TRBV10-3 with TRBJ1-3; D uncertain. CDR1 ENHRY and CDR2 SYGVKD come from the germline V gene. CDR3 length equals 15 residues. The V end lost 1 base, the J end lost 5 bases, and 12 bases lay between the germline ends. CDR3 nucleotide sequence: TGTGCCATCAGTGAGTTGGTCACGGCCCGAAACACCATATATTTT. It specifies CAISELVTARNTIYF.